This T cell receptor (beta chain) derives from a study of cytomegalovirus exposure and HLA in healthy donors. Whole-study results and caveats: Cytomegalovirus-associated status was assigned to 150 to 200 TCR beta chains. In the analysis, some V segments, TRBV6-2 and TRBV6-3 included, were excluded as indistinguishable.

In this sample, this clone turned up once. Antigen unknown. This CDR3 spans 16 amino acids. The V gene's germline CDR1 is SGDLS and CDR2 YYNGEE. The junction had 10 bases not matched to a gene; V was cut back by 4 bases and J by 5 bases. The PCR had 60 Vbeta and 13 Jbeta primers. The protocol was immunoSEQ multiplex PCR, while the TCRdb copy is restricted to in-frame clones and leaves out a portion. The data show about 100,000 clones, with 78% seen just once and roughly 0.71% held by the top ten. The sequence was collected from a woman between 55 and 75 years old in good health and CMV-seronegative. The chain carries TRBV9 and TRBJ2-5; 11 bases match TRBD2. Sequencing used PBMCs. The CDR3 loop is CASSKGLADLGETQYF. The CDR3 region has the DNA TGTGCCAGCAGCAAGGGACTAGCGGATCTTGGGGAGACCCAGTACTTC.